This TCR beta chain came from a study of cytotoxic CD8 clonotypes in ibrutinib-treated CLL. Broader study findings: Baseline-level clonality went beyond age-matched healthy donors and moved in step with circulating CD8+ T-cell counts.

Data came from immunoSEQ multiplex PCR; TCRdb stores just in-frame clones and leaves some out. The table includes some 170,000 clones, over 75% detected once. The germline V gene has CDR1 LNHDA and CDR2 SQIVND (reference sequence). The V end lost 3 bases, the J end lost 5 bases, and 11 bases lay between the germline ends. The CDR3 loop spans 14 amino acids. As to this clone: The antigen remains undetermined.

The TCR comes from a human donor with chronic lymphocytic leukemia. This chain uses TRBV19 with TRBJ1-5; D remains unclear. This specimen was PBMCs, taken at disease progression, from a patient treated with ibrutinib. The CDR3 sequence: CASSIGRNHQPQHF. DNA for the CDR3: TGTGCCAGTAGTATTGGCAGGAATCATCAGCCCCAGCATTTT. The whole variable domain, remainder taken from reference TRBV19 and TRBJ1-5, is DGGITQSPKYLFRKEGQNVTLSCEQNLNHDAMYWYRQDPGQGLRLIYYSQIVNDFQKGDIAEGYSVSREKKESFPLTVTSAQKNPTAFYLCASSIGRNHQPQHFGDGTRLSIL.